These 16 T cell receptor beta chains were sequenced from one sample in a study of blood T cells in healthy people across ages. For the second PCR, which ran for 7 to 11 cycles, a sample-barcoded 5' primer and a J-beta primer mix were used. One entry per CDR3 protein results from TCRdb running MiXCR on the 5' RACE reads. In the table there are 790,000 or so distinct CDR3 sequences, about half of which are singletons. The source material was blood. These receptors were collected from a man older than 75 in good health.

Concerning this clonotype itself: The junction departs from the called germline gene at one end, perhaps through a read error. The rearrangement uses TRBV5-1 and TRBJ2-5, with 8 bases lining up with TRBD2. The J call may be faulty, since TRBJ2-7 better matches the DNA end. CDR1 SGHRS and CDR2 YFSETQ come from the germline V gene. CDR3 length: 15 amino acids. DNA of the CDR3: TGCGTCAGCAGCTTGGGGGCCAGCGGGAGAGGCGAGCAGTACTTC. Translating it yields CVSSLGASGRGEQYF.

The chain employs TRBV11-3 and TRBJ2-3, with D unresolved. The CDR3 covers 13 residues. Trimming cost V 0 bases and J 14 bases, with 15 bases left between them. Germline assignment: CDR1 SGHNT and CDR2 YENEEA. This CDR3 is CASSLDRRSQLYF. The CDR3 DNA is TGTGCCAGCAGCTTAGATCGTAGAAGTCAACTGTATTTT. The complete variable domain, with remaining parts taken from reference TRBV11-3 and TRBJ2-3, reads EAGVVQSPRYKIIEKKQPVAFWCNPISGHNTLYWYLQNLGQGPELLIRYENEEAVDDSQLPKDRFSAERLKGVDSTLKIQPAELGDSAVYLCASSLDRRSQLYFGPGTRLTVL.

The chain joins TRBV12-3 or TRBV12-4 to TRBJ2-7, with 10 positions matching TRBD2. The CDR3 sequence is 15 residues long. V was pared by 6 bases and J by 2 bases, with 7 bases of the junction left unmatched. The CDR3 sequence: CASSQITSGTYEQYF. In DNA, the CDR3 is TGTGCCAGCAGCCAAATTACTAGCGGGACCTACGAGCAGTACTTC.

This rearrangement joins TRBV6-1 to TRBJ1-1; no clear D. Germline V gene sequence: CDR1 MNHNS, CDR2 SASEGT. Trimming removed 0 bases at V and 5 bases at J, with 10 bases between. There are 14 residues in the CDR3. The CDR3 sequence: CASSEAGSQTEAFF. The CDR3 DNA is TGTGCCAGCAGTGAAGCGGGTTCCCAGACTGAAGCTTTCTTT.

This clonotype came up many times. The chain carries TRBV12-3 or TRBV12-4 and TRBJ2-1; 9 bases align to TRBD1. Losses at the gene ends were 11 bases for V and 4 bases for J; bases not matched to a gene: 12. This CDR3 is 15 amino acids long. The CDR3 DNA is TGTGCCGGCCTAGAGTGGGACAGGGATTACAATGAGCAGTTCTTC. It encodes CAGLEWDRDYNEQFF.

The CDR3 reads CSARDRKGSNSPLHF. CDR3 sequence (DNA): TGCAGTGCTAGAGATCGCAAGGGAAGTAATTCACCCCTCCACTTT. The V call is TRBV20-1, the J call TRBJ1-6; D is unresolved. CDR1 DFQATT and CDR2 SNEGSKA come from the germline V gene (reference sequence). The CDR3 consists of 15 residues. The V gene lost 0 bases and the J gene lost 6 bases, with 12 bases spanning the gap.

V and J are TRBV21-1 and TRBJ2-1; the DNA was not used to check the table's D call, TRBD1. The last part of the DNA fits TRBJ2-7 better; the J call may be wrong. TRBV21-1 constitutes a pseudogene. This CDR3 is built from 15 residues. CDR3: CASSNGQGTYNEQYF. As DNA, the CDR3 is TGTGCCAGCAGCAACGGACAGGGAACCTACAATGAGCAGTACTTC.

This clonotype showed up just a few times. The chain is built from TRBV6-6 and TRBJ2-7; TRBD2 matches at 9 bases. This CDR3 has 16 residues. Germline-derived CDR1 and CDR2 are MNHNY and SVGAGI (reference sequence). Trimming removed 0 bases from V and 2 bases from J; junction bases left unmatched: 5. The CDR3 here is CASSYSASGATYEQYF. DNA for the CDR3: TGTGCCAGCAGTTACTCAGCTAGCGGGGCCACCTACGAGCAGTACTTC.

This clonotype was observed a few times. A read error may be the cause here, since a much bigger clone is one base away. CDR3: CASSLGGAGGDEQYF. The CDR3 nucleotides are TGTGCCAGCAGTCTGGGGGGCGCAGGGGGTGATGAGCAGTACTTC. The chain combines TRBV28 with TRBJ2-5, with a weak D call TRBD1 (7 bases). The CDR3 contains 15 residues. The germline gives CDR1 MDHEN, CDR2 SYDVKM. Trimming removed 5 bases from V and 11 bases from J, with 24 bases in between.

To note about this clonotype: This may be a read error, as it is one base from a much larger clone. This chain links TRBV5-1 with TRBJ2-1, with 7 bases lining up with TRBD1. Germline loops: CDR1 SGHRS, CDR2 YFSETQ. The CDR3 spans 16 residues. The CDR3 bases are TGCGCCGGCAGCTTGGTGCCAGGGGGTTCCTACAATGAGCAGTTCTTC. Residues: CAGSLVPGGSYNEQFF.

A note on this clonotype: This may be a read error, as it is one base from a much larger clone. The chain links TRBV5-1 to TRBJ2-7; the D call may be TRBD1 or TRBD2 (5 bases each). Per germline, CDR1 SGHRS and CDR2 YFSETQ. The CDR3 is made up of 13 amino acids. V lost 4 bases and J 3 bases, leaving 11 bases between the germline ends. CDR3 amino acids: CASSRRDGYEQYF. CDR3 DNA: TGCGCCAGCAGCCGACGGGACGGCTACGAGCAGTACTTC.

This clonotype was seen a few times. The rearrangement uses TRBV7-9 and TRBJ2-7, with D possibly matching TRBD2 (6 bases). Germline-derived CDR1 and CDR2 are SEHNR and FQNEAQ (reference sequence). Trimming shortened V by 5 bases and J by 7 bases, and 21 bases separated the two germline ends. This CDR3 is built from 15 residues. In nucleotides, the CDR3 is TGTGCCAGCAGCCCCAGGGCGGGAATAATCGATGAGCAGTACTTC. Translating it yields CASSPRAGIIDEQYF.

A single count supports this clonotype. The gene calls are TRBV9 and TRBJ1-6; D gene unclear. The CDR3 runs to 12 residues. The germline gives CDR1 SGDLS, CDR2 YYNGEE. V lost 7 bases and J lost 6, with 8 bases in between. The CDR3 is CASGLINSPLHF. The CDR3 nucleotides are TGTGCCAGCGGCCTAATTAATTCACCCCTCCACTTT.

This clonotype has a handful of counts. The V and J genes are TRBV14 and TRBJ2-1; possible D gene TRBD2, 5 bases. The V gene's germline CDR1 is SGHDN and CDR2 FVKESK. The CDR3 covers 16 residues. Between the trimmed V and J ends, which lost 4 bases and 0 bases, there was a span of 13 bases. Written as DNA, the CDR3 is TGTGCCAGCAGCCGAGGGAGCGGAAGCTCCTACAATGAGCAGTTCTTC. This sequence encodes CASSRGSGSSYNEQFF.

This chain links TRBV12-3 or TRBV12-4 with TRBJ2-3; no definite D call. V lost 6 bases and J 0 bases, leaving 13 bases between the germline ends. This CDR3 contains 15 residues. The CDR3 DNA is TGTGCCAGCAGCCGTGACATTACTAGCACAGATACGCAGTATTTT. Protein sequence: CASSRDITSTDTQYF.

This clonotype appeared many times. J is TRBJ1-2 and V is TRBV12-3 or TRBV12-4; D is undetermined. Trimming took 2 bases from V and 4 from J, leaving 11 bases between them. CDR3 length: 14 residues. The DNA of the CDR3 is TGTGCCAGCAGTTTATCAGGAGGGATCTATGGCTACACCTTC. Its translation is CASSLSGGIYGYTF.